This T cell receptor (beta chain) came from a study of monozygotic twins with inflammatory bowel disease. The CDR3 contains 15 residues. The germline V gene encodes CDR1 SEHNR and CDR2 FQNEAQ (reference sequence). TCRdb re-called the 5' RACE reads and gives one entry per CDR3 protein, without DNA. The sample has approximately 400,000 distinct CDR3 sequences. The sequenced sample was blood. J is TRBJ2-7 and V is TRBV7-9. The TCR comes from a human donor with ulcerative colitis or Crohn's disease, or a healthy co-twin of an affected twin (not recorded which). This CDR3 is CASSLVQESSYEQYF.